This T cell receptor beta chain was captured by sequencing in a study of kidney transplant recipient with SARS-CoV-2 infection (dated by TCRdb to the early 2020s). This clonotype was recorded many times. No cognate antigen has been identified for it. The sample holds no much larger clone one base away, and base qualities are not on file. Reading the label with the study, this specimen's time point is: pre-pandemic baseline sample and day 111 after first positive SARS-CoV-2 test. The sequencing machine was an Illumina MiSeq. Profiling of the peripheral T cell repertoire was carried out for human TCRbeta genes. In the source study's methods: Differential clonotype abundance was tested with beta-binomial modelling to account for variability over time. Expanded clonotypes were screened against the ImmuneCODE reference database of SARS-CoV-2-associated TCRs and were mapped to viral genome regions. Additional repertoire analyses were carried out for TRBV gene usage, CDR3 length, CDR3 amino acid overlap between time points, clonotype abundance distributions and Jaccard similarity. The public reads were quality trimmed at Q25 with fastp and then assembled into clones with MiXCR by TCRdb, keeping productive beta chains. Here each entry gathers all rows of one CDR3 protein and keeps the most common genes and DNA. These V and J calls are TCRdb output, not the study's own analysis. The sample table holds roughly 250,000 distinct CDR3 sequences, of which less than 35% were seen once. Around 6.8% of the sample is in the top ten clones.

CDR1 and CDR2, per the germline V gene, are SGHRS and YFSETQ. Trimmed from V: 5 bases; trimmed from J: 2 bases; junction bases lacking a gene match: 2. From its cysteine to its phenylalanine, the CDR3 spans 15 amino acids. Left in the record is the CDR3 DNA by itself, 45 bases read in frame from the first base. The clonotype comes from a young adult male patient who had COVID-19 and was a kidney transplant recipient. In patients who had a transplant, some T cells may come from the graft donor. Sequenced here: a blood sample, sampled at baseline and between days 110 and 120 from a kidney transplant recipient. The rearranged segments are TRBV5-1 and TRBJ2-2; the central 11 bases match TRBD2. CDR3 loop: CASRLAGVNTGELFF. The DNA is as follows: TGCGCCAGCAGACTAGCGGGAGTTAACACCGGGGAGCTGTTTTTT.